The T cell receptor beta chain described here comes from a study of CD8+ T cells in alopecia areata. Study-wide background: Oral tofacitinib (5 to 10 mg twice daily) was administered to treated patients.

Treatment described: oral pan-JAK inhibitor, 5-10 mg twice daily. Study-level results: TCR sharing was clearer in mice than between patients, perhaps partly owing to patient HLA diversity. Affected scalp, especially in alopecia totalis/universalis, had a higher clonality than normal scalp did.

Investigators isolated RNA and reverse transcribed it into cDNA to act as the sequencing template. Sequencing used immunoSEQ multiplex PCR; TCRdb keeps in-frame clones, though not all of them. Of 190,000 or so clones in the sample, about 60% were seen once. The V and J ends lost 3 bases and 3 bases, in that order; junction bases with no gene match: 10. The germline V gene encodes CDR1 MNHNS and CDR2 SASEGT. The CDR3 is 17 amino acids. About this clone: The target antigen is unknown.

The specimen was CD8+ T cells sorted from blood, collected at week 24, from a patient treated with tofacitinib. V usage is TRBV6-1 and J usage is TRBJ2-5, with TRBD2 matching 10 bases. This clonotype originated in a human donor with alopecia areata. This chain's CDR3 is CASSEWASGGPKETQYF. The CDR3 DNA is TGTGCCAGCAGTGAGTGGGCTAGCGGGGGCCCTAAAGAGACCCAGTACTTC.